These 16 T cell receptor beta chains came from one sample sequenced in a study of cytomegalovirus exposure and HLA in healthy donors. The PCR made use of 60 Vbeta and 13 Jbeta primers. Method: immunoSEQ multiplex PCR; TCRdb's copy keeps in-frame clones and lacks some. The sample holds some 200,000 clones, roughly 90% seen once. Sequencing input: PBMCs. Every receptor here comes from a girl under three years old in good health and CMV-seronegative.

The chain recombines TRBV4-1 with TRBJ1-1; TRBD1 matches 8 bases. The V segment lost 4 bases and the J segment 7 bases; nucleotides outside the gene matches: 5. Germline assignment: CDR1 MGHRA and CDR2 YSYEKL. The CDR3 extends over 13 amino acids. CDR3 residues: CASSPTGEVEAFF. The DNA for the CDR3 is TGCGCCAGCAGCCCGACAGGGGAGGTTGAAGCTTTCTTT.

V usage is TRBV6-5 and J usage is TRBJ1-2; possibly TRBD1 for D (5 bases). Trimming took 2 bases from V and 5 from J, leaving 15 bases between them. This CDR3 is built from 15 residues. Germline-derived CDR1 and CDR2 are MNHEY and SVGAGI. CDR3 sequence (DNA): TGTGCCAGCAGTTACGGGGGGGGGAGAGGGTATGGCTACACCTTC. It encodes CASSYGGGRGYGYTF.

The chain has TRBV18 and TRBJ2-5; 7 bases agree with TRBD1. CDR3 length: 14 residues. The germline V gene has CDR1 KGHSH and CDR2 LQKENI. The V and J ends lost 3 bases and 4 bases, in that order; junction bases with no gene match: 5. The CDR3 is CASSPTGRRETQYF. The CDR3 nucleotides read TGTGCCAGCTCACCGACAGGGAGACGAGAGACCCAGTACTTC.

V and J are TRBV9 and TRBJ1-6, with D possibly TRBD1 on 6 matching bases. This CDR3 spans 14 amino acids. V was cut by 3 bases and J by 6 bases, with 10 bases left in between. Germline CDR1 SGDLS, CDR2 YYNGEE. As DNA, the CDR3 is TGTGCCAGCAGCGGTGGACAGAGTAATTCACCCCTCCACTTT. Protein product: CASSGGQSNSPLHF. The variable domain in full, completed from reference TRBV9 and TRBJ1-6, reads DSGVTQTPKHLITATGQRVTLRCSPRSGDLSVYWYQQSLDQGLQFLIQYYNGEERAKGNILERFSAQQFPDLHSELNLSSLELGDSALYFCASSGGQSNSPLHFGNGTRLTVT.

This sequence joins TRBV7-2 and TRBJ2-7, with 8 bases lining up with TRBD1. Germline V gene sequence: CDR1 SGHTA, CDR2 FQGNSA. V lost 5 bases and J lost 1; bases outside the gene matches: 7. The CDR3 loop spans 15 amino acids. CDR3 residues: CASSAETGVSYEQYF. The DNA for the CDR3 is TGTGCCAGCAGCGCAGAGACAGGGGTTTCCTACGAGCAGTACTTC.

This clone has only a few counts. The chain has TRBV14 and TRBJ2-7; D may be TRBD1 (5 bases). The germline gives CDR1 SGHDN, CDR2 FVKESK. Trimming removed 1 base from V and 9 bases from J, with 13 bases in between. The CDR3 spans 13 residues. CDR3 in DNA: TGTGCCAGCAGCCAAGCCAGGGCCACGGGGCAGTACTTC. Residues: CASSQARATGQYF.

This sequence joins TRBV14 and TRBJ2-2; D possibly corresponds to TRBD1 (6 bases). Looked up from germline, CDR1 is SGHDN and CDR2 is FVKESK. The V end lost 4 bases, the J end lost 8 bases, and 14 bases lay between the germline ends. CDR3 length: 14 amino acids. In nucleotides, the CDR3 is TGTGCCAGCAGCCTACAGGGTTGGACGGGGGAGCTGTTTTTT. This gives the protein CASSLQGWTGELFF.

The chain links TRBV5-6 to TRBJ2-1, with 13 bases matching TRBD2. V lost 5 bases to trimming and J lost 5 bases; unmatched junction nucleotides: 10. The CDR3 has 17 residues. CDR1 and CDR2 from the germline V gene are SGHDT and YYEEEE. The CDR3 coding sequence is TGTGCCAGCAGTTCAAGACTAGCGGGGGGCTCAGACAATGAGCAGTTCTTC. Protein product: CASSSRLAGGSDNEQFF.

The V gene is TRBV30, the J gene TRBJ2-1, with 14 bases identical to TRBD2. The germline V gene encodes CDR1 GTSNPN and CDR2 SVGIG (reference sequence). The CDR3 loop spans 12 amino acids. The V and J ends lost 8 bases and 7 bases, in that order; junction bases with no gene match: 1. CDR3 in DNA: TGTGCCGGGACTAGCGGGGGAAATGAGCAGTTCTTC. Residues: CAGTSGGNEQFF. Looking up the rest from reference TRBV30 and TRBJ2-1 gives the full variable domain: SQTIHQWPATLVQPVGSPLSLECTVEGTSNPNLYWYRQAAGRGLQLLFYSVGIGQISSEVPQNLSASRPQDRQFILSSKKLLLSDSGFYLCAGTSGGNEQFFGPGTRLTVL.

The genes are TRBV6-1 and TRBJ1-1, with TRBD1 identical over 7 bases. The CDR3 spans 13 residues. Germline V lookup: CDR1 MNHNS, CDR2 SASEGT. Losses at the gene ends were 9 bases for V and 1 base for J; bases not matched to a gene: 5. The CDR3 coding sequence is TGTGCCAGTAAGGGACAGTGGAACACTGAAGCTTTCTTT. Translated: CASKGQWNTEAFF.

This chain connects TRBV11-2 to TRBJ1-2, with D unresolved. The V and J ends lost 5 bases and 6 bases respectively, with 13 bases between them. CDR3 length: 13 residues. Per the germline V gene, CDR1 is SGHAT and CDR2 is FQNNGV. CDR3 DNA sequence: TGTGCCAGCAGCCCCCGCCCGGTACATGGCTACACCTTC. Its translation is CASSPRPVHGYTF.

The V and J genes are TRBV5-6 and TRBJ1-2, with 8 nucleotides matching TRBD1. This CDR3 is 17 amino acids long. J was trimmed by 6 bases and V by 3 bases; bases with no gene match: 16. Germline values: CDR1 SGHDT, CDR2 YYEEEE. The CDR3 region is CASSSVGYNRGDNGYTF. As DNA, the CDR3 is TGTGCCAGCAGCTCCGTGGGGTACAACAGGGGGGATAATGGCTACACCTTC.

Remarks on this clone: Mismatch with germline at one junction end may stem from a read error. This rearrangement joins TRBV18 to TRBJ1-5; D is possibly TRBD1 (5 bases). Looked up from germline, CDR1 is KGHSH and CDR2 is LQKENI. The length of the CDR3 is 14 residues. CDR3 region: CASPPPSGGEPQHF. The CDR3 bases are TGTGCCAGCCCACCACCGTCGGGAGGGGAGCCCCAGCATTTT.

This rearrangement joins TRBV30 to TRBJ2-7, with unresolved D. V lost 0 bases, J lost 0 bases, and 15 bases lay in between. The CDR3 has 16 amino acids. CDR1 is GTSNPN, CDR2 SVGIG, per germline (reference sequence). The DNA of the CDR3 is TGTGCCTGGAGTGTCTATGGTCTTAGGAGCTCCTACGAGCAGTACTTC. This codes for CAWSVYGLRSSYEQYF.

Concerning this clone itself: One end of the junction does not line up with germline, which may come from a read error. The rearrangement uses TRBV7-9 and TRBJ2-4; D is perhaps TRBD1 (5 bases). The CDR3 runs to 15 residues. The germline V gene encodes CDR1 SEHNR and CDR2 FQNEAQ (reference sequence). The CDR3 region is CSSSLVPGRQEPLYF. CDR3 nucleotides: TGTTCCAGCAGCTTAGTCCCAGGGCGCCAAGAGCCGCTGTACTTC.

This sequence joins TRBV7-9 and TRBJ2-3; TRBD2 matches at 11 bases. Trimming cost V 3 bases and J 2 bases; bases outside gene matches: 7. CDR1 and CDR2 (germline): SEHNR, FQNEAQ (reference sequence). The CDR3 runs to 17 residues. DNA for the CDR3: TGTGCCAGCAGCTTGACAGGGACTAGCGGAAACACAGATACGCAGTATTTT. Translation gives CASSLTGTSGNTDTQYF.